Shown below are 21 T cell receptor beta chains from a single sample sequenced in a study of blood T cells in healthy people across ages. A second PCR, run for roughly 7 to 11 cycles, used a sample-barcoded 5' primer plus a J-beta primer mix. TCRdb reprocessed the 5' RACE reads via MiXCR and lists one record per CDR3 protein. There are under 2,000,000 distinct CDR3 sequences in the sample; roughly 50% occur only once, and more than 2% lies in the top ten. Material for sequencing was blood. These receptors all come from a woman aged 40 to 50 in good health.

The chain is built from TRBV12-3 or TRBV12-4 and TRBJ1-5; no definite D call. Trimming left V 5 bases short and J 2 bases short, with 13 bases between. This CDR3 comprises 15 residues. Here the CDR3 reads CASSASGIRNQPQHF. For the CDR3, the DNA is TGTGCCAGCAGTGCGAGCGGGATCCGCAATCAGCCCCAGCATTTT.

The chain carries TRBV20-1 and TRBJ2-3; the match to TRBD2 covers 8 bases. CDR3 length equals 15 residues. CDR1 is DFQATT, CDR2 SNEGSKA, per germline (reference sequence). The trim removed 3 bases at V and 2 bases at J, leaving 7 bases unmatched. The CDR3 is CSASRAGAHTDTQYF. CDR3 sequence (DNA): TGCAGTGCTAGCAGAGCGGGGGCTCACACAGATACGCAGTATTTT.

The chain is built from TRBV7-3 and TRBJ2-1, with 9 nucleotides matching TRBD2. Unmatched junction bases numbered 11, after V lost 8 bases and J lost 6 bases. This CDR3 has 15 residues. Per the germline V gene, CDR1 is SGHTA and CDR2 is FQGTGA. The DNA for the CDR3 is TGTGCCAGCTCTTCGGGCGGGGGGGCCGCCAATGAGCAGTTCTTC. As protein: CASSSGGGAANEQFF.

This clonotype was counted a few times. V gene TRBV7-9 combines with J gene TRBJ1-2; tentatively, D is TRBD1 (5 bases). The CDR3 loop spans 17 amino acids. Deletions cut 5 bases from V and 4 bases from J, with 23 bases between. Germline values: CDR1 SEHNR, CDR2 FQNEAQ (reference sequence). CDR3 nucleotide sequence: TGTGCCAGCAGCCCAATCCGTATGGGGCAGGGAGGCTATGGCTACACCTTC. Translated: CASSPIRMGQGGYGYTF.

The CDR3: CASSPGGNVETQYF. CDR3 sequence (DNA): TGTGCCAGCAGCCCCGGGGGGAACGTCGAGACCCAGTACTTC. The chain has TRBV9 and TRBJ2-5; the match to TRBD2 covers 7 bases. CDR3 length: 14 amino acids. Germline V gives CDR1 SGDLS, CDR2 YYNGEE. The J segment lost 5 bases and the V segment lost 4 bases, leaving 8 bases of the junction unmatched.

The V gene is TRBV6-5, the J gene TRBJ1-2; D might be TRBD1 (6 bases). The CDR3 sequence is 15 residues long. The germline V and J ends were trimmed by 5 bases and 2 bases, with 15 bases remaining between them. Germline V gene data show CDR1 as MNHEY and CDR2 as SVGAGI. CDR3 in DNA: TGTGCCAGCAGTGGGCAAGGGGGGCGAAACTATGGCTACACCTTC. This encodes CASSGQGGRNYGYTF.

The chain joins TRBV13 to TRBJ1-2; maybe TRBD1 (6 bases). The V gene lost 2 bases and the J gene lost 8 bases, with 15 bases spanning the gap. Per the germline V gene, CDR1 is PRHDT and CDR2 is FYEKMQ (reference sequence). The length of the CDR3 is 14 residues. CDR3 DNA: TGTGCCAGCAGCTTAAATCCCGGGGGCAGAGGCTACACCTTC. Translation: CASSLNPGGRGYTF. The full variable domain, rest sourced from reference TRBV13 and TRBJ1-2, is AAGVIQSPRHLIKEKRETATLKCYPIPRHDTVYWYQQGPGQDPQFLISFYEKMQSDKGSIPDRFSAQQFSDYHSELNMSSLELGDSALYFCASSLNPGGRGYTFGSGTRLTVV.

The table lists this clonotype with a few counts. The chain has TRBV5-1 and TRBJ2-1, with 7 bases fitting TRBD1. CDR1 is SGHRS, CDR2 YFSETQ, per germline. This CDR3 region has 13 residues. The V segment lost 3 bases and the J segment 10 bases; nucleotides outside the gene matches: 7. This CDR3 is CASSSPAGGEQFF. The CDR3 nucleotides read TGCGCCAGCAGCTCGCCCGCAGGGGGAGAGCAGTTCTTC.

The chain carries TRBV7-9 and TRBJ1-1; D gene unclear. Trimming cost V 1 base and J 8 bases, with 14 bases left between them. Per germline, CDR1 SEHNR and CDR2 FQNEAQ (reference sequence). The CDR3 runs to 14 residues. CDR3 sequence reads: CASSLGAGIQEAFF. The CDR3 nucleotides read TGTGCCAGCAGCTTAGGGGCAGGTATTCAAGAAGCTTTCTTT.

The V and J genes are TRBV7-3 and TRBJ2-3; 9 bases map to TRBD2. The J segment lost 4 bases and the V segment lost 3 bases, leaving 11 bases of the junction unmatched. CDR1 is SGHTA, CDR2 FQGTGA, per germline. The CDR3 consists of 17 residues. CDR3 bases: TGTGCCAGCAGCTTGAGACCGGGACTAGCTATCGCAGATACGCAGTATTTT. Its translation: CASSLRPGLAIADTQYF.

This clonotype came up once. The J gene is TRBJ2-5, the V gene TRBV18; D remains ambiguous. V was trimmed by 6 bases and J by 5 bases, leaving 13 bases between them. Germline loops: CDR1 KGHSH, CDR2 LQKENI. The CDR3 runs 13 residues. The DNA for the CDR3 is TGTGCCAGCTCTCGGGCGGTTAGGGAGACCCAGTACTTC. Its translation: CASSRAVRETQYF. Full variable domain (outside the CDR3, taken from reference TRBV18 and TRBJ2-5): NAGVMQNPRHLVRRRGQEARLRCSPMKGHSHVYWYRQLPEEGLKFMVYLQKENIIDESGMPKERFSAEFPKEGPSILRIQQVVRGDSAAYFCASSRAVRETQYFGPGTRLLVL.

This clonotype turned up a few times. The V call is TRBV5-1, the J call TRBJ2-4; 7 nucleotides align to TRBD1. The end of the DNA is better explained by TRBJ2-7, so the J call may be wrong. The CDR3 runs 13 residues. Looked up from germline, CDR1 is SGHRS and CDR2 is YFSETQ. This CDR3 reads CASSYSGTDEQYF. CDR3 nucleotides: TGCGCCAGCAGTTACTCCGGGACAGACGAGCAGTACTTC.

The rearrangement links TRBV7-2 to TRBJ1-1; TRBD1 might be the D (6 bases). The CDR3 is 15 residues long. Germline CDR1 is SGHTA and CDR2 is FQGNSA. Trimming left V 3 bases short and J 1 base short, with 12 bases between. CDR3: CASSLGGQPNTEAFF. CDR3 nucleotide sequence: TGTGCCAGCAGCTTGGGCGGACAGCCGAACACTGAAGCTTTCTTT.

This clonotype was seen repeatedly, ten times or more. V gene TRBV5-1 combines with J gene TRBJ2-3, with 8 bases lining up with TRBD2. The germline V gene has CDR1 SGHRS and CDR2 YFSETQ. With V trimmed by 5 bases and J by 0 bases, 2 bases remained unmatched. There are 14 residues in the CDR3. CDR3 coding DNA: TGCGCCAGCAGTCCGGGGGGGAGCACAGATACGCAGTATTTT. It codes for CASSPGGSTDTQYF.

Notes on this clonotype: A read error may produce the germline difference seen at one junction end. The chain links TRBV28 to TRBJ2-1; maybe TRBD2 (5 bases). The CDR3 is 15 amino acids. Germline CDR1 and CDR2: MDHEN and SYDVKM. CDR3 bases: TGTGTCAGCAGTTCCCTATGGACGGGGAAGGATGAGCAGTTCTTC. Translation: CVSSSLWTGKDEQFF.

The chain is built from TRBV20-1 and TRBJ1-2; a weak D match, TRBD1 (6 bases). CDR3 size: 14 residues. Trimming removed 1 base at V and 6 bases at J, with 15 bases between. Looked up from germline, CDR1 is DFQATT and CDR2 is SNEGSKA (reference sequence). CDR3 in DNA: TGCAGTGCTAGAGTTCTACAGGGAGTGCATGGCTACACCTTC. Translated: CSARVLQGVHGYTF.

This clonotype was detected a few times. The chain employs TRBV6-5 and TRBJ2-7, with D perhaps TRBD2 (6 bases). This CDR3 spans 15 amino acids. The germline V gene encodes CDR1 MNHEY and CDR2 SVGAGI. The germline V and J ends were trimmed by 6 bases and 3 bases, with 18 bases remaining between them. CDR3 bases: TGTGCCAGCAGCTTCGACGGGACTCAGATCTACGAGCAGTACTTC. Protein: CASSFDGTQIYEQYF.

Here the CDR3 reads CASRSGGQGNSPLHF. CDR3 bases: TGTGCCAGCCGAAGCGGCGGACAGGGGAATTCACCCCTCCACTTT. The V gene is TRBV6-2 or TRBV6-3, the J gene TRBJ1-6; TRBD1 agrees at 9 bases. J lost 7 bases, V lost 8 bases, and 9 bases had no gene match. This CDR3 comprises 15 residues. Germline V gives CDR1 MNHEY, CDR2 SVGEGT.

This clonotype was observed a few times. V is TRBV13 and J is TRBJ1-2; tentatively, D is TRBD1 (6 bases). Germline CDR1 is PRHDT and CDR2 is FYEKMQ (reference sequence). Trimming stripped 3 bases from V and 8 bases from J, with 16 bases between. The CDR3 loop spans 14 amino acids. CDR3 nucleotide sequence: TGTGCCAGCAGCTTGCCTCCCGGACAGACGGGCTACACCTTC. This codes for CASSLPPGQTGYTF. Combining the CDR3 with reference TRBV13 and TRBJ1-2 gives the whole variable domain AAGVIQSPRHLIKEKRETATLKCYPIPRHDTVYWYQQGPGQDPQFLISFYEKMQSDKGSIPDRFSAQQFSDYHSELNMSSLELGDSALYFCASSLPPGQTGYTFGSGTRLTVV.

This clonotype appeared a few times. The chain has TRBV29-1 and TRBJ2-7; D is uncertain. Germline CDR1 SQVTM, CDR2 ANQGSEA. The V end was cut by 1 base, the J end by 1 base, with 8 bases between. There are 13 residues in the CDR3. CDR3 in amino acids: CSVEVHSSYEQYF. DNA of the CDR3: TGCAGCGTTGAAGTTCACAGTTCCTACGAGCAGTACTTC.

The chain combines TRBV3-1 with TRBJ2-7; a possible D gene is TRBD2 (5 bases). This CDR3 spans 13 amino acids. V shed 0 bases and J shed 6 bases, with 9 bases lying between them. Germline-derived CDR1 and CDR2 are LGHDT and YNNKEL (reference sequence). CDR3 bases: TGTGCCAGCAGCCAAGATAGCGCAGCCGAGCAGTACTTC. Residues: CASSQDSAAEQYF.